The 3 T cell receptor beta chains given below trace back to one sample, sequenced in a study of T cells after yellow fever vaccination. MiXCR, run by TCRdb on the 5' RACE reads, gives a single entry per CDR3 protein. The sample carries almost 600,000 distinct CDR3 sequences, roughly 14% recorded once. The sequencing here drew on PBMCs, taken on the day of the yellow fever booster vaccination. The receptors originated from a man aged 25 to 45 who received the YFV17D yellow fever vaccine.

This clonotype was recorded a few times. This rearrangement joins TRBV18 to TRBJ2-7, with 7 bases aligning to TRBD1. This CDR3 has 16 residues. Unmatched junction bases numbered 12, after V lost 3 bases and J lost 4 bases. Germline V gene sequence: CDR1 KGHSH, CDR2 LQKENI. This CDR3 is CASSPIGQERGYEQYF. The CDR3 DNA sequence: TGTGCCAGCTCACCCATCGGACAGGAGAGGGGATACGAGCAGTACTTC.

In its sample, this clonotype was seen many times. J is TRBJ2-1 and V is TRBV5-1, with 7 bases lining up with TRBD1. This CDR3 spans 14 amino acids. With 1 base clipped from V and 6 bases from J, the junction kept 4 bases outside the gene matches. Germline assignment: CDR1 SGHRS and CDR2 YFSETQ. The CDR3 loop is CASSLKGQFNEQFF. Written as DNA, the CDR3 is TGCGCCAGCAGCTTGAAGGGACAGTTCAATGAGCAGTTCTTC.

The table lists this clonotype with a few counts. The rearrangement links TRBV7-2 to TRBJ1-5; 8 bases are shared with TRBD1. V trimming: 4 bases; J trimming: 2 bases; junction bases outside the gene matches: 4. Germline CDR1 is SGHTA and CDR2 is FQGNSA. This CDR3 has 15 amino acids. The CDR3 nucleotides read TGTGCCAGCAGCTCGACAGGGGTCGGCAATCAGCCCCAGCATTTT. Its protein product is CASSSTGVGNQPQHF.